One sample yielded the 13 T cell receptor beta chains listed below, sequenced in a study of cytomegalovirus exposure and HLA in healthy donors. Sequencing was performed with immunoSEQ multiplex PCR; in TCRdb, only in-frame clones are kept and a portion is missing. Of about 120,000 clones listed, 88% are singletons. The sequencing input was PBMCs. The receptors come from a woman aged 18-29 years in good health and CMV-seropositive.

This chain connects TRBV10-1 to TRBJ2-1; 7 nucleotides line up with TRBD1. Germline-derived CDR1 and CDR2 are WNHNN and SYGVQD (reference sequence). Trimming cost V 3 bases and J 4 bases; bases outside gene matches: 9. This CDR3 comprises 16 residues. CDR3 nucleotides: TGCGCCAGCAGTGATGGGTCTGGACAGGCGTACAATGAGCAGTTCTTC. Its translation is CASSDGSGQAYNEQFF.

This clone appeared once. The chain couples TRBV13 to TRBJ2-1, with TRBD1 matching 12 bases. V lost 7 bases and J lost 6; bases outside the gene matches: 7. CDR3 length: 15 amino acids. Germline V gene data show CDR1 as PRHDT and CDR2 as FYEKMQ (reference sequence). This CDR3 is CASTEGQGAGNEQFF. DNA for the CDR3: TGTGCCAGCACCGAGGGACAGGGGGCAGGCAATGAGCAGTTCTTC. The whole variable domain, remainder taken from reference TRBV13 and TRBJ2-1, is AAGVIQSPRHLIKEKRETATLKCYPIPRHDTVYWYQQGPGQDPQFLISFYEKMQSDKGSIPDRFSAQQFSDYHSELNMSSLELGDSALYFCASTEGQGAGNEQFFGPGTRLTVL.

This chain joins TRBV30 and TRBJ2-7, with D unresolved. V lost 1 base and J 0 bases, leaving 10 bases between the germline ends. Germline V gene sequence: CDR1 GTSNPN, CDR2 SVGIG (reference sequence). The CDR3 runs to 14 residues. The CDR3 bases are TGTGCCTGGAGTGGGCCTCGGAGCTCCTACGAGCAGTACTTC. Translation gives CAWSGPRSSYEQYF.

V gene TRBV7-9 combines with J gene TRBJ1-1; 8 bases match TRBD1. The CDR3 spans 13 residues. Germline loops: CDR1 SEHNR, CDR2 FQNEAQ (reference sequence). Losses at the gene ends were 5 bases for V and 5 bases for J; bases not matched to a gene: 4. CDR3: CASSPRTGTEAFF. The CDR3 DNA reads as TGTGCCAGCAGCCCTAGGACAGGGACTGAAGCTTTCTTT.

This clone appeared a single time. This chain uses TRBV6-4 with TRBJ1-2, with 9 bases matching TRBD1. This CDR3 has 15 residues. Germline loops: CDR1 MRHNA, CDR2 SNTAGT. With 6 bases clipped from V and 2 bases from J, the junction kept 7 bases outside the gene matches. This chain's CDR3 is CASRALGTGNYGYTF. DNA for the CDR3: TGTGCCAGCAGAGCCCTTGGGACAGGGAACTATGGCTACACCTTC.

This clone was seen more than once but under ten times. The chain combines TRBV6-4 with TRBJ2-1, with TRBD1 identical over 11 bases. The CDR3 length is 16 residues. Germline CDR1 reads MRHNA; CDR2 reads SNTAGT. Losses at the gene ends were 6 bases for V and 3 bases for J; bases not matched to a gene: 7. The CDR3 is CASSETGTGGYNEQFF. The DNA for the CDR3 is TGTGCCAGCAGCGAGACCGGGACAGGGGGCTACAATGAGCAGTTCTTC.

V is TRBV10-3 and J is TRBJ1-1, with D possibly TRBD1 on 5 matching bases. The V and J ends lost 8 bases and 1 base respectively, with 8 bases between them. There are 12 residues in the CDR3. CDR1 ENHRY and CDR2 SYGVKD come from the germline V gene. CDR3 DNA sequence: TGTGCCATCGGGGGGACGAACACTGAAGCTTTCTTT. Its protein is CAIGGTNTEAFF.

The chain has TRBV25-1 and TRBJ2-3; 7 nucleotides match TRBD1. Germline loops: CDR1 MGHDK, CDR2 SYGVNS. The V and J ends lost 8 bases and 7 bases, in that order; junction bases with no gene match: 9. This CDR3 region has 13 residues. This CDR3 reads CASERQGLNTQYF. CDR3 nucleotides: TGTGCCAGCGAACGACAGGGCCTAAATACGCAGTATTTT.

This chain joins TRBV18 and TRBJ1-3, with D maybe TRBD1 (6 bases). V was trimmed by 4 bases and J by 4 bases, leaving 14 bases between them. This CDR3 region has 15 residues. CDR1 and CDR2 from the germline V gene are KGHSH and LQKENI. The CDR3 reads CASSQAGTTGNTIYF. In nucleotides, the CDR3 is TGTGCCAGCTCACAAGCCGGGACAACCGGAAACACCATATATTTT.

V usage is TRBV6-6 and J usage is TRBJ2-2; tentative D call: TRBD1 (6 bases). The germline V gene encodes CDR1 MNHNY and CDR2 SVGAGI (reference sequence). V dropped 6 bases and J dropped 7 bases, with 18 bases sitting between them. The CDR3 is 15 residues long. In nucleotides, the CDR3 is TGTGCCAGCAGCCGAGGACCCATAGGGGGCGGGGAGCTGTTTTTT. Its protein product is CASSRGPIGGGELFF.

The chain couples TRBV6-1 to TRBJ2-3; 10 bases line up with TRBD1. This CDR3 has 17 amino acids. V was clipped by 3 bases and J by 6 bases; unmatched bases: 12. Germline-derived CDR1 and CDR2 are MNHNS and SASEGT. The DNA of the CDR3 is TGTGCCAGCAGTGATTGGGACAGGGGTTATAGGATGGATACGCAGTATTTT. Translation gives CASSDWDRGYRMDTQYF.

Ten or more counts support this clone. The chain recombines TRBV20-1 with TRBJ2-1, with D unclear. The CDR3 loop spans 11 amino acids. Germline CDR1 DFQATT, CDR2 SNEGSKA (reference sequence). V was pared by 0 bases and J by 10 bases, with 7 bases between. CDR3 coding DNA: TGCAGTGCTAGAGAAGTACGGGAGCAGTTCTTC. Translating it yields CSAREVREQFF.

Worth noting for this clone: Sequence at one end of the junction differs from germline and may be a read error. J is TRBJ1-4 and V is TRBV28; 9 nucleotides line up with TRBD1. The CDR3 length is 12 residues. Germline V gives CDR1 MDHEN, CDR2 SYDVKM. The DNA of the CDR3 is TGTGCCAGCAGTCGGACAGGGGCCCGAACTAGTTTT. Its translation is CASSRTGARTSF. The whole variable domain, remainder taken from reference TRBV28 and TRBJ1-4, is DVKVTQSSRYLVKRTGEKVFLECVQDMDHENMFWYRQDPGLGLRLIYFSYDVKMKEKGDIPEGYSVSREKKERFSLILESASTNQTSMYLCASSRTGARTSFGSGTQLSVL.